These 8 T cell receptor beta chains were sequenced from one sample in a study of human T cells and chemical hapten exposure. Time point described: patch test 2, 6 weeks after DPC sensitization. Treatment given: therapeutic diphenylcyclopropenone sensitization with weekly scalp DPC. From the RACE reads, TCRdb called clonotypes with MiXCR, one entry per CDR3 protein. The sample gives about 84,000 distinct CDR3 sequences, roughly 10% of which show up once; roughly 5% is in the top ten. The sequences come from whole blood, collected in connection with sensitization to the hapten diphenylcyclopropenone (DPC). The source is a woman between 45 and 60 years old with alopecia areata. Some clones in this sample may be carry-over from other donors' samples.

Of note for this clonotype: Relative to the germline gene, one junction end is altered; a read error may explain this. The chain is built from TRBV5-1 and TRBJ1-1; possible D gene TRBD1, 5 bases. Germline V lookup: CDR1 SGHRS, CDR2 YFSETQ. This CDR3 has 13 amino acids. The CDR3 protein is CASSLTTDTEALF. The CDR3 DNA reads TGCGCCAGCAGCTTAACGACAGACACTGAAGCTCTCTTT. The full variable domain, with the rest looked up from reference TRBV5-1 and TRBJ1-1, is KAGVTQTPRYLIKTRGQQVTLSCSPISGHRSVSWYQQTPGQGLQFLFEYFSETQRNKGNFPGRFSGRQFSNSRSEMNVSTLELGDSALYLCASSLTTDTEALFGQGTRLTVV.

This clonotype was picked up many times. The genes are TRBV29-1 and TRBJ2-3, with D unclear. This CDR3 has 12 amino acids. V gave up 0 bases and J gave up 7 bases, with 8 bases separating them. Germline lookup yields CDR1 SQVTM and CDR2 ANQGSEA. Here the CDR3 reads CSVEDLPNTQYF. Written as DNA, the CDR3 is TGCAGCGTTGAAGACCTTCCTAATACGCAGTATTTT.

This clonotype was recorded at least ten times. J is TRBJ2-3 and V is TRBV11-2, with D uncertain. This CDR3 contains 12 residues. Trimming shortened V by 5 bases and J by 5 bases, and 8 bases separated the two germline ends. Germline CDR1 reads SGHAT; CDR2 reads FQNNGV. In DNA, the CDR3 is TGTGCCAGCAGCCCCGGCCTAGATACGCAGTATTTT. Its translation: CASSPGLDTQYF.

Many counts were recorded for this clonotype. The V and J genes are TRBV2 and TRBJ1-1; no definite D call. Trimming cost V 6 bases and J 0 bases, with 11 bases left between them. The germline gives CDR1 SNHLY, CDR2 FYNNEI. The length of the CDR3 is 14 residues. CDR3 sequence reads: CASREERLNTEAFF. Written as DNA, the CDR3 is TGTGCCAGCAGGGAGGAACGCCTGAACACTGAAGCTTTCTTT.

This clonotype was observed a handful of times. The chain links TRBV4-1 to TRBJ2-1, with D perhaps TRBD2 (5 bases). CDR1 and CDR2 from the germline V gene are MGHRA and YSYEKL. The V end lost 2 bases, the J end lost 3 bases, and 20 bases lay between the germline ends. This CDR3 contains 18 residues. The CDR3 nucleotides read TGCGCCAGCAGCCAACCAAGCGGCCACCGATCTGGCTACAATGAGCAGTTCTTC. As protein: CASSQPSGHRSGYNEQFF.

Ten or more counts support this clonotype. CDR3 region: CASSSGRTTEAFF. As DNA, the CDR3 is TGTGCCAGCAGCTCGGGCCGGACGACTGAAGCTTTCTTT. The J gene is TRBJ1-1, the V gene TRBV11-3; the D is unclear. V was cut by 4 bases and J by 5 bases, with 11 bases left in between. Germline V gives CDR1 SGHNT, CDR2 YENEEA. The CDR3 is made up of 13 amino acids.

This clonotype was picked up a small number of times. The J gene is TRBJ2-7, the V gene TRBV12-3 or TRBV12-4; maybe TRBD2 (6 bases). The CDR3 spans 15 residues. V was clipped by 0 bases and J by 7 bases, with 16 bases between them. CDR3 region: CASSLATGTLGEQYF. As DNA, the CDR3 is TGTGCCAGCAGTTTAGCAACCGGGACTTTGGGGGAGCAGTACTTC.

This clonotype was counted many times. V gene TRBV6-5 combines with J gene TRBJ1-2; 8 bases match TRBD1. The trim removed 4 bases at V and 4 bases at J, leaving 5 bases unmatched. Germline assignment: CDR1 MNHEY and CDR2 SVGAGI. CDR3 length: 14 residues. CDR3 sequence reads: CASSFGQGAYGYTF. The CDR3 region has the DNA TGTGCCAGCAGTTTCGGGCAGGGGGCCTATGGCTACACCTTC.